The clone carrying this TCR beta chain was picked up a small number of times. Its target is unknown. The data derive from a study of blood T cells in healthy people across ages. General study findings and limits: CMV infection status of these donors was not known. Diversity was higher, and naive CD4+ cells more numerous, in long-lived donors than in aged donors.

Peripheral blood samples of 9 to 10 milliliters were drawn from each donor. Together with a sample-barcoded 5' primer, a J-beta primer mix was included in a second PCR lasting about 6 to 11 cycles. The template-switch adaptor, which had 12 random nucleotides, put a tag on each cDNA molecule. From the 5' RACE reads, TCRdb called clonotypes with MiXCR, one entry per CDR3 protein. The table shows about 730,000 distinct CDR3 sequences, with roughly 41% occurring only once. The sequencing input was blood. The sequence derives from a woman aged 60-70 years in good health.

CDR3 DNA: TGCGCCAGCAGCCGTGGACTAGCGGTAGAGACCCAGTACTTC. This translates into CASSRGLAVETQYF. This chain uses TRBV4-1 with TRBJ2-5; 10 nucleotides line up with TRBD2. V shed 4 bases and J 4 bases; nucleotides not matched to a gene: 3. Germline V gene sequence: CDR1 MGHRA, CDR2 YSYEKL. The CDR3 is 14 amino acids.